The present entry profiles one T cell receptor (beta chain) with its context. The data belong to a study of blood T cell repertoires in COVID-19. Authors' data handling: Reference gene primer amplification gave nucleated cell count estimates. Libraries were prepared by immunoSEQ multiplex PCR; TCRdb keeps only in-frame clonotypes and omits some of them. V and J calls and clone size follow that table, whereas D and trimming were derived from the DNA. Found here are 200,000 to 300,000 clones, 86% of them singletons; the top ten hold approximately 2.4%. The participants were between about 18 and 90 years old and came from under 25 US areas. Participant reports of clinical history set cohort assignment. Cohort 3 donors were reported recovered after two negative PCRs, clearance, or symptom resolution. V was cut by 2 bases and J by 8 bases, with 3 bases left in between. This CDR3 is built from 11 residues. From germline, CDR1 is PRHDT and CDR2 FYEKMQ (reference sequence).

The V call is TRBV13, the J call TRBJ1-4, with no clear D. Material for sequencing was PBMCs or T cells enriched from blood (not recorded which). This TCR was recovered from a young woman who had recovered from COVID-19. Here the CDR3 reads CASSLQEKLFF. CDR3 DNA: TGTGCCAGCAGCTTACAAGAAAAACTGTTTTTT.